These T cell receptor beta chains were read from a single sample in a study of beta chain features in type 1 diabetes. The table came from immunoSEQ multiplex PCR; TCRdb's copy has only in-frame clones and leaves some out. Here the sample spans some 250,000 clones, roughly 14% being singletons. The sequenced material came from naive CD4+ T cells from blood. The origin of the receptors is a man aged 30 to 39 with type 1 diabetes. Each CDR3 is given without its conserved first and last residue. The order of the fields is V gene, J gene, clone size, CDR3 protein. Only some rows state a clone size, as once, few, many or a class for expanded clones.

TRBV29-1	TRBJ1-2	-	SVEKGQGADYGYT
TRBV14	TRBJ1-4	-	ASSQEVTQGGEKLF
TRBV10-2	TRBJ1-1	few	ASSDWQTNTEAF
TRBV11-3	TRBJ2-7	few	ASSPSPPRDSYEQY
TRBV7-9	TRBJ1-4	-	ASSPERTTNEKLF
TRBV13	TRBJ1-4	few	ASSLGTSATNEKLF
TRBV30	TRBJ2-6	-	AWMGPGANVLT
TRBV19	TRBJ2-1	-	ASSIPGLGGGKEQF
TRBV5-1	TRBJ1-1	few	ASSPGQGSEAF
TRBV7-2	TRBJ2-7	-	ASSSSGTSALLD
TRBV7-9	TRBJ2-1	-	ASSSHSGSSYNEQF
TRBV9	TRBJ1-1	few	ASSGLGARNTEAF
TRBV2	TRBJ2-5	few	AASTAGGLETQY
TRBV11-2	TRBJ2-3	-	ASSLALGTDTQY
TRBV6-5	TRBJ2-5	-	ASSGRMTGGGTQY
TRBV6-1	TRBJ1-2	-	ASSEPTGNRHA
TRBV18	TRBJ2-7	few	ASSPGASGSVHEQY
TRBV7-9	TRBJ2-2	few	ASSHGDRATGELF
TRBV4-1	TRBJ1-1	few	ASSQDGGSTEAF
TRBV9	TRBJ2-1	few	ASSVALDRAGNNEQF
TRBV7-8	TRBJ1-2	-	ASSRTPPYGYT
TRBV12-5	TRBJ2-1	few	ASGLAGRGSGRADEQF
TRBV28	TRBJ1-4	-	ASSFGTDANEKLF
TRBV5-4	TRBJ1-5	-	ASSLYSSNQPQH
TRBV10-2	TRBJ1-1	few	ASSKIPLGQGNTEAF
TRBV7-8	TRBJ2-5	-	ASSLPAGETQY
TRBV30	TRBJ2-5	-	ACSGLAAGETQY
TRBV30	TRBJ1-1	few	AHRQGATTEAF
TRBV5-1	TRBJ2-7	-	ASSLGGKYYEQY
TRBV6-1	TRBJ2-7	few	ASSEARGTGNYEQY
TRBV9	TRBJ1-4	-	ASSVGWGANEKLF
TRBV11-2	TRBJ2-7	-	ASSSGSPGPPSEQY
TRBV5-1	TRBJ1-2	-	ASSSSLGQENYGYT
TRBV6-6	TRBJ2-1	-	ASSYPGTSNEQF
TRBV7-9	TRBJ1-1	-	ASSRVQQVAF
TRBV30	TRBJ1-5	-	AWAGVSNQPQH
TRBV5-6	TRBJ2-5	-	ASSLVYREETQY
TRBV5-4	TRBJ1-2	few	ASSFPGHSGYT
TRBV29-1	TRBJ2-7	few	SVGGSELGEQY
TRBV30	TRBJ2-5	few	AWSVDRPKETQY
TRBV5-6	TRBJ2-1	few	ASSPGGPSGTYNEQF
TRBV6-6	TRBJ2-7	-	ASRGQGYDEQY
TRBV7-9	TRBJ2-2	few	ASSRESGRYGELF
TRBV7-2	TRBJ2-5	-	ASSLGPEETQY
TRBV5-1	TRBJ2-7	-	ASSLGGGYEQY
TRBV19	TRBJ1-4	-	ASSTRLGAPEGEKLF
TRBV19	TRBJ2-7	few	ASSPPGGEQY
TRBV18	TRBJ2-2	-	ASSPQTGTTGELF
TRBV5-1	TRBJ2-3	-	ASTNQREGRTQY
TRBV5-1	TRBJ1-2	-	ASSTQGQADGYT
TRBV7-6	TRBJ1-5	-	ASRPHRKDNQPQH
TRBV30	TRBJ2-3	-	AWSGSRTSLAKGTDTQY
TRBV5-1	TRBJ2-7	few	ASSFWEGQGEQY
TRBV15	TRBJ2-5	-	ATSRGGQQQETQY
TRBV12-5	TRBJ2-5	few	ASASLAIQETQY
TRBV5-1	TRBJ1-5	-	ASSLLGAQGQPQH
TRBV7-2	TRBJ2-3	few	ASSGHRTDTQY